This is a list of T cell receptor beta chains from one sample in a study of blood T cell repertoires in COVID-19. Sequenced by immunoSEQ multiplex PCR; TCRdb stores in-frame clones only, minus some. This sample has about 240,000 clones, with more than 85% found just once. Sequenced: PBMCs or T cells enriched from blood (not recorded which). The receptors come from a man between 40 and 49 years old who had recovered from COVID-19. Each CDR3 is given with its conserved first and last residue. D genes are given only for firm matches. Clone size is shown for a subset of rows, as once, few, many or a class of expanded clone.

D	size	V	J	DNA	CDR3
.	.	TRBV5-6	TRBJ2-7	TGTGCCAGCAGCTTGGTCGGTTACGAGCAGTACTTC	CASSLVGYEQYF
TRBD2	.	TRBV13	TRBJ2-5	TGTGCCAGCAGTCCGGGACTAGCGGGAGAGACCCAGTACTTC	CASSPGLAGETQYF
TRBD1	.	TRBV7-3	TRBJ1-6	TGTGCCAGCAGCTTAAACCGACAGGGGGCGTCACCCCTCCACTTT	CASSLNRQGASPLHF
.	.	TRBV7-9	TRBJ1-2	TGTGCCAGCAGCTTACTCAAGAGGGATAACTATGGCTACACCTTC	CASSLLKRDNYGYTF
.	.	TRBV27	TRBJ2-1	TGTGCCAGCAGTTTCCCCGGGAACAATGAGCAGTTCTTC	CASSFPGNNEQFF
TRBD1	.	TRBV25-1	TRBJ1-4	TGTGCCAGCAGTGACCGGGGACAGGGGGTGACTAATGAAAAACTGTTTTTT	CASSDRGQGVTNEKLFF
TRBD2	.	TRBV28	TRBJ2-3	TGTGCCAGCAGTTCGGGACTAGCGGGAGTAGATACGCAGTATTTT	CASSSGLAGVDTQYF
.	.	TRBV19	TRBJ1-1	TGTGCCAGTAGTATAGCTACGTGGACATGGGAAGCTTTCTTT	CASSIATWTWEAFF
TRBD1	.	TRBV5-1	TRBJ1-4	TGCGCCAGCAGCTTGGGCGAAACGGACAGGGGCGAAAAACTGTTTTTT	CASSLGETDRGEKLFF
.	.	TRBV13	TRBJ1-1	TGTGCCAGCAGCTTAAATCCCCCCAATTCGAACACTGAAGCTTTCTTT	CASSLNPPNSNTEAFF
TRBD2	.	TRBV27	TRBJ2-7	TGTGCCAGCAGTTTCTCGGGGGGTTCATCCTACGAGCAGTACTTC	CASSFSGGSSYEQYF
TRBD1	.	TRBV19	TRBJ1-1	TGTGCCAGTAGTACTGGACAGGGGGCGGGCACTGAAGCTTTCTTT	CASSTGQGAGTEAFF
TRBD2	.	TRBV5-1	TRBJ2-1	TGCGCCAGCAGCTACTACCCGGGGACTAGCGGGGCCAATGAGCAGTTCTTC	CASSYYPGTSGANEQFF
TRBD1	.	TRBV5-1	TRBJ1-1	TGCGCCAGCAGGCGGGACAGGGGTACTGAAGCTTTCTTT	CASRRDRGTEAFF
.	.	TRBV6-2/TRBV6-3	TRBJ1-1	TGTGCCAGCAGTTACTCGGGAAGGGGTCGGAACACTGAAGCTTTCTTT	CASSYSGRGRNTEAFF
TRBD1	.	TRBV19	TRBJ1-2	TGTGCCAGTAGTATAGGCCAGGGGGCCATACTCTATGGCTACACCTTC	CASSIGQGAILYGYTF
TRBD2	.	TRBV28	TRBJ2-7	TGTGCCAGCAGTTTGAACGGGAGGTCCTACGAGCAGTACTTC	CASSLNGRSYEQYF
TRBD2	.	TRBV7-2	TRBJ2-1	TGTGCCAGCAGCTCAGAGGGACTAGCGCTCTCCTACAATGAGCAGTTCTTC	CASSSEGLALSYNEQFF
TRBD1	.	TRBV5-5	TRBJ2-3	TGTGCCAGCAGCTCCCGACAGGGCCCAGATACGCAGTATTTT	CASSSRQGPDTQYF
.	.	TRBV7-2	TRBJ1-1	TGTGCCAGCAAGATACAGGGCGACGGCACTGAAGCTTTCTTT	CASKIQGDGTEAFF
.	.	TRBV11-3	TRBJ1-1	TGTGCCAGCAGCTTTTCCTTGCCCGGGAGGGTCCGGTCTGAAGCTTTCTTT	CASSFSLPGRVRSEAFF
TRBD1	.	TRBV19	TRBJ2-2	TGTGCCAGCCTCAACCCAGGACAGGGGGACACCGGGGAGCTGTTTTTT	CASLNPGQGDTGELFF
TRBD1	.	TRBV19	TRBJ2-2	TGTGCCAGTAGGGTGACCGGGACAGGGAACACCGGGGAGCTGTTTTTT	CASRVTGTGNTGELFF
.	few	TRBV6-2/TRBV6-3	TRBJ2-7	TGTGCCAGCAGTTACTCAGGGGATCTGCTCTCTGGGGAGCAGTACTTC	CASSYSGDLLSGEQYF
.	.	TRBV28	TRBJ2-1	TGTGCCAGCGAAAATATCCGGAATGAGCAGTTCTTC	CASENIRNEQFF
TRBD1	.	TRBV6-5	TRBJ1-2	TGTGCCAGCAACCACAGGGGGAAGGACTATGGCTACACCTTC	CASNHRGKDYGYTF
.	.	TRBV29-1	TRBJ2-5	TGCAGCGCTGCGGGGGAGACCCAGTACTTC	CSAAGETQYF
.	.	TRBV21-1	TRBJ2-7	TGTGCCAGCAGCAGGCTGGGACAGGGCACCCACGAGCAGTACTTC	CASSRLGQGTHEQYF
TRBD1	.	TRBV7-9	TRBJ2-2	TGTGCCAGCAGCCCTAGAGACTACAGGGGTGACACCGGGGAGCTGTTTTTT	CASSPRDYRGDTGELFF
.	.	TRBV6-5	TRBJ2-1	TGTGCCAGCAGTTACTCAACGGGGTCTTCTTACAATGAGCAGTTCTTC	CASSYSTGSSYNEQFF
TRBD2	.	TRBV5-1	TRBJ2-7	TGCGCCAGCAGGTTGACTAGCGGGAGCTACGAGCAGTACTTC	CASRLTSGSYEQYF
TRBD2	.	TRBV2	TRBJ2-1	TGTGCCACGGGGACTACCCCCTCCTACAATGAGCAGTTCTTC	CATGTTPSYNEQFF
TRBD2	.	TRBV7-3	TRBJ2-1	TGTGCCAGCGGCAGGAAGCGGGAGGGAAATGAGCAGTTCTTC	CASGRKREGNEQFF
.	once	TRBV18	TRBJ1-2	TGTGCCAGCTCACCTTCGGGGGGGGCGGAGTATGGCTACACCTTC	CASSPSGGAEYGYTF
TRBD1	.	TRBV10-3	TRBJ1-3	TGTGCCACCCTGGACAGGGGAGGCTCTGGAAACACCATATATTTT	CATLDRGGSGNTIYF
TRBD2	once	TRBV2	TRBJ2-2	TGTGCCAGCAGTCCTCGGAGCGGGAGGTATACCGGGGAGCTGTTTTTT	CASSPRSGRYTGELFF
TRBD1	.	TRBV11-3	TRBJ1-1	TGTGCCAGCAGCCCGGGACAGCGGAACACTGAAGCTTTCTTT	CASSPGQRNTEAFF
.	.	TRBV3-1/TRBV3-2	TRBJ1-3	TGTGCCAGCAGCCAATCCGGGGGTAGAAACACCATATATTTT	CASSQSGGRNTIYF
TRBD1	.	TRBV5-1	TRBJ2-7	TGCGCCAGCAGCGGGGACAGAGCCTACGAGCAGTACTTC	CASSGDRAYEQYF
TRBD1	once	TRBV29-1	TRBJ2-3	TGCAGCGTTGTATACGGGACAGAGACAGATACGCAGTATTTT	CSVVYGTETDTQYF
.	.	TRBV7-8	TRBJ2-1	TGTGCCAGCAGCCCGGGTCCCAAGTTGAATGAGCAGTTCTTC	CASSPGPKLNEQFF
.	.	TRBV5-1	TRBJ2-2	TGCGCCAGCAGTATGGGGGCTTTTGGTAACACCGGGGAGCTGTTTTTT	CASSMGAFGNTGELFF
.	.	TRBV19	TRBJ2-5	TGTGCCACCCGGGACGACCCGGGGGCCCAGTACTTC	CATRDDPGAQYF
TRBD2	.	TRBV3-1/TRBV3-2	TRBJ2-7	TGTGCCAGCAGCCAAGCCCCTAGCGGGTACTACGAGCAGTACTTC	CASSQAPSGYYEQYF
.	.	TRBV11-3	TRBJ2-7	TGTGCCAGCAGCTTAGACTTCCCCGGCAGGGGGGACGAGCAGTACTTC	CASSLDFPGRGDEQYF
TRBD2	once	TRBV29-1	TRBJ2-3	TGCAGCGTTGCCGGGGGGGGCACAGATACGCAGTATTTT	CSVAGGGTDTQYF